This is a list of T cell receptor beta chains from one sample in a study of T cell clones after liver transplantation. Clones were sequenced by immunoSEQ multiplex PCR, and TCRdb holds only the in-frame ones, with some missing. The sample lists some 80,000 clones, roughly 80% occurring once. Sequences were derived from CD4+ T cells from blood, sampled less than 50 months after liver transplant. The receptors were gathered from a human patient who received a liver transplant. Some T cells may be supplied by the graft donor. The conserved cysteine and the conserved F or W are not part of the CDR3 here. Clone size is shown for a subset of rows, as once, few, many or a class of expanded clone.

v_gene: TRBV2
abundance: .
CDR3aa: ASRIQREAYEQY

v_gene: TRBV5-1
abundance: .
CDR3aa: ASSPKREYTGELF

v_gene: TRBV5-6
abundance: .
CDR3aa: ASSYATSGKETQY

v_gene: TRBV27
abundance: .
CDR3aa: ASSQGTGYTGELF

v_gene: TRBV29-1
abundance: .
CDR3aa: SVRSSTEAF

v_gene: TRBV6-1
abundance: .
CDR3aa: ASSPGTGNYGYT

v_gene: TRBV2
abundance: .
CDR3aa: ASSKASGNTGELF

v_gene: TRBV11-2
abundance: .
CDR3aa: ASSLARGTWNEQF

v_gene: TRBV29-1
abundance: .
CDR3aa: SAAEGAGDYGYT

v_gene: TRBV5-6
abundance: .
CDR3aa: ASSLLDREVTEAF

v_gene: TRBV28
abundance: .
CDR3aa: ASSLFAGANVLT

v_gene: TRBV6-1
abundance: .
CDR3aa: ASSERERGLYNEQF

v_gene: TRBV2
abundance: .
CDR3aa: ASRARGQQETQY

v_gene: TRBV5-8
abundance: .
CDR3aa: ASSLSPSYGYT

v_gene: TRBV6-1
abundance: .
CDR3aa: ASNGLYEQY

v_gene: TRBV6-5
abundance: .
CDR3aa: ASTTSGGAYEQY

v_gene: TRBV19
abundance: once
CDR3aa: ASSMILGRDTQY

v_gene: TRBV27
abundance: once
CDR3aa: ASSKLAGKRMNEQF